This paragraph covers one TCR beta chain sequence. Its antigen remains unknown. This cohort consisted of healthy bone marrow donors. Donors were nominally healthy when sampled, though unrecorded immune exposures were likely. The V gene end was trimmed by 3 bases and the J gene end by 4 bases; junction bases not matched to a gene: 4. This CDR3 region has 15 residues. Germline CDR1 MNHEY, CDR2 SMNVEV (reference sequence). This record comes from a study of cytomegalovirus exposure and HLA in healthy donors. Study-wide results and caveats: Testing in vitro showed a few CMV-associated chains specific for CMV antigens. A missense DCLRE1C variant was associated with V- and J-gene trimming of TCR beta chains in a later analysis, and an independent cohort replicated the association.

PCR employed 60 Vbeta and 13 Jbeta primers. The repertoire was sequenced with immunoSEQ multiplex PCR; TCRdb's copy has only in-frame clones and lacks some. The sample holds 200,000 to 250,000 clones, just over 75% seen once. J is TRBJ2-1 and V is TRBV27; 9 bases match TRBD2. Source material: PBMCs. This TCR was recovered from a woman aged 55-70 years in good health and CMV-seropositive. CDR3 in amino acids: CASSFERGAYNEQFF. CDR3 bases: TGTGCCAGCAGTTTCGAGCGGGGGGCGTACAATGAGCAGTTCTTC.